The entry that follows covers one TCR beta chain sequence. The antigen is not known. This sample stems from a study of radiation and T cells in renal cell carcinoma. Study background: Nephrectomy followed 15 Gy stereotactic body radiation by 4 weeks. Study results and caveats: No pretreatment tumor biopsies were available for baseline clonotypes. In blood, top tumor clones expanded by 2 weeks, shrinking by 4.

Time point defined: baseline pretreatment blood. Stated treatment: 15 Gy SBRT to primary tumor, nephrectomy 4 weeks later. Using immunoSEQ multiplex PCR, the repertoire was profiled, and TCRdb retains in-frame clones only, with some absent. Of about 150,000 clones in the sample, 88% are singletons; the top ten hold around 4.4%. V was cut by 5 bases and J by 2 bases, with 17 bases left in between. The CDR3 spans 16 residues. The germline V gene has CDR1 SGHTA and CDR2 FQGNSA. The material sequenced was blood, taken from a patient whose treatment included radiotherapy and nephrectomy. The chain recombines TRBV7-2 with TRBJ2-3, with D perhaps TRBD2 (6 bases). The sequence came from a woman aged 65 to 85 with renal cell carcinoma. The CDR3 sequence is CASSMGLSLYTDTQYF. The CDR3 coding sequence is TGTGCCAGCAGCATGGGACTGAGTCTTTACACAGATACGCAGTATTTT.